This T cell receptor (beta chain) was sequenced in a study of regulatory T cells in long-lasting Graves disease. This CDR3 has 14 residues. V trimming: 8 bases; J trimming: 0 bases; junction bases outside the gene matches: 7. In germline, CDR1 is MDHEN, CDR2 SYDVKM. This clonotype was picked up many times. Libraries of TCR beta came from iRepertoire HTBI primers plus Arm-PCR of CDR3 regions. MiXCR, applied by TCRdb to the multiplex PCR reads, yields one record per CDR3 protein. The sample shows around 460,000 distinct CDR3 sequences, 14% of them seen only once. Time point reported: newly diagnosed GD, antithyroid drugs for less than 3 months. There was RNA extracted from PBMCs, and the TCR library was made from it. These data are also associated with another study on T cells in Graves' hyperthyroidism and ophthalmopathy. Per that study: Diagnostic assessment was based on clinical symptoms, serum thyroxine and TRAb, thyroid ultrasound and orbital computed tomography.

The receptor was isolated from a woman in her forties or fifties with Graves disease. The chain has TRBV28 and TRBJ2-7; 7 bases are shared with TRBD1. The sample here was peripheral blood mononuclear cells (PBMCs), taken at new diagnosis, from a patient treated with antithyroid drugs. The CDR3 reads CASRPGTDSYEQYF. CDR3 nucleotide sequence: TGTGCCAGCCGTCCCGGGACAGACTCCTACGAGCAGTACTTC.